The clone carrying this T cell receptor beta chain was observed a handful of times. Allocation to cohorts depended on clinical history reported by the participants. These data belong to a study of blood T cell repertoires in COVID-19. Clones were read by immunoSEQ multiplex PCR, and TCRdb kept only the in-frame ones, dropping some. Here the sample spans some 340,000 clones, approximately 90% being singletons. This CDR3 comprises 15 residues. Trimming pared 2 bases from V and 4 bases from J, leaving 11 bases between. The germline V gene has CDR1 LGHNA and CDR2 YNFKEQ. The rearrangement links TRBV4-2 to TRBJ2-2; TRBD2 is a possible D gene (6 bases). Input material: PBMCs or T cells enriched from blood (not recorded which). This sequence was found in a woman aged 25 to 39 who had been exposed to COVID-19. The CDR3 sequence: CASSQLASRTGELFF. As DNA, the CDR3 is TGTGCCAGCAGCCAACTAGCGTCGCGCACCGGGGAGCTGTTTTTT.